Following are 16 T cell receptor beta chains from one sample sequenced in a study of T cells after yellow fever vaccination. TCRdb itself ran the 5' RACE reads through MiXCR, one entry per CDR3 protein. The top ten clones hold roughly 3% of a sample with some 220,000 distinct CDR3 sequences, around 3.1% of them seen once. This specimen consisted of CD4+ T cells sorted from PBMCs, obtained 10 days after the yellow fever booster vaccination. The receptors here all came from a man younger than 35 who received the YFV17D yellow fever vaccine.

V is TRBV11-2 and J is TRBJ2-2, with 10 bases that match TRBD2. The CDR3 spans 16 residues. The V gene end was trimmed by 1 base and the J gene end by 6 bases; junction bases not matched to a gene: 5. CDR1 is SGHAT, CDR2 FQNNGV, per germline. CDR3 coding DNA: TGTGCCAGCAGCTTAGGGCTAGCGGGGGCCTCCGGGGAGCTGTTTTTT. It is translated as CASSLGLAGASGELFF.

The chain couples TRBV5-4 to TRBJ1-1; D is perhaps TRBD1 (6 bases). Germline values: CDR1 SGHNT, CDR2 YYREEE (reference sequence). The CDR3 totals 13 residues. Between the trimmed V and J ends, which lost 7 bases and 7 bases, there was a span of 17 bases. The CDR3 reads CASFPSGAVEAFF. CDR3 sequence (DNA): TGTGCCAGCTTCCCGTCAGGGGCAGTTGAAGCTTTCTTT.

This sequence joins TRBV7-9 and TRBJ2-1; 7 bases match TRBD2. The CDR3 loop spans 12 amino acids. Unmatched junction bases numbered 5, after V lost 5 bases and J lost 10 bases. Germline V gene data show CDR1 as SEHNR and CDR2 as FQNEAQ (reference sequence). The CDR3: CASSHKAGEQFF. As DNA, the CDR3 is TGTGCCAGCAGCCATAAAGCGGGAGAGCAGTTCTTC. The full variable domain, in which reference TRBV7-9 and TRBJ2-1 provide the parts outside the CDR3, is DTGVSQNPRHKITKRGQNVTFRCDPISEHNRLYWYRQTLGQGPEFLTYFQNEAQLEKSRLLSDRFSAERPKGSFSTLEIQRTEQGDSAMYLCASSHKAGEQFFGPGTRLTVL.

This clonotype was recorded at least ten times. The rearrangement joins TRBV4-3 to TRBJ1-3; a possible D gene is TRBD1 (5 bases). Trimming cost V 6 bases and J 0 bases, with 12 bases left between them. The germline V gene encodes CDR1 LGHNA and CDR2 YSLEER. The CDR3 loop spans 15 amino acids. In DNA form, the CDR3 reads TGCGCCAGCAGGGAGGGGTTTAGCTCTGGAAACACCATATATTTT. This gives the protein CASREGFSSGNTIYF.

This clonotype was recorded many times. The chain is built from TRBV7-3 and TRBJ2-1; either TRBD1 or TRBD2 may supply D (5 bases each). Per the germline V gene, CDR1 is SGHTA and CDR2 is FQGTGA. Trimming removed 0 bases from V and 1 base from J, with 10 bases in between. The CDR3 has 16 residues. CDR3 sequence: CASSLTGTYSYNEQFF. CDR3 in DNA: TGTGCCAGCAGCTTAACAGGGACGTATTCCTACAATGAGCAGTTCTTC.

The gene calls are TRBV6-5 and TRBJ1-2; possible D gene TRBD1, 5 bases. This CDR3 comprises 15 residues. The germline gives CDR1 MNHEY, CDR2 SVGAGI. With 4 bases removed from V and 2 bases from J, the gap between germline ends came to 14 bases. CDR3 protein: CASSFTYGANYGYTF. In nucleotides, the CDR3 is TGTGCCAGCAGTTTCACCTACGGGGCAAACTATGGCTACACCTTC.

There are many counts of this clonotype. This CDR3 is CASSLRQFEAFF. CDR3 coding DNA: TGTGCCAGCAGCTTACGACAGTTTGAAGCTTTCTTT. The V call is TRBV7-2, the J call TRBJ1-1; the D gene is possibly TRBD1 (5 bases). Germline V gene sequence: CDR1 SGHTA, CDR2 FQGNSA. This CDR3 has 12 amino acids. V lost 2 bases to trimming and J lost 7 bases, with 8 bases between them.

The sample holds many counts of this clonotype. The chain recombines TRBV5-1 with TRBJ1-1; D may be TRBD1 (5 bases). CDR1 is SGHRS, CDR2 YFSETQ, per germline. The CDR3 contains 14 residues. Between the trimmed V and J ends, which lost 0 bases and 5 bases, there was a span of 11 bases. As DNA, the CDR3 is TGCGCCAGCAGCTTGGACACAGGTGGAACTGAAGCTTTCTTT. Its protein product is CASSLDTGGTEAFF.

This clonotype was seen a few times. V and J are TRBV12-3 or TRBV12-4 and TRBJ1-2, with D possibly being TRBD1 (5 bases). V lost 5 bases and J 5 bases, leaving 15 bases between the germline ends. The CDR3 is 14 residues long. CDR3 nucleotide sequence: TGTGCCAGCAGTCGGGGGGGGGGAACATATGGCTACACCTTC. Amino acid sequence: CASSRGGGTYGYTF.

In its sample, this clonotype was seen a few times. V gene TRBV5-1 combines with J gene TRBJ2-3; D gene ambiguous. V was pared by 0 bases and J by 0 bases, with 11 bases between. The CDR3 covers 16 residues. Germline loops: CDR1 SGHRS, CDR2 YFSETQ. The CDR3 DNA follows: TGCGCCAGCAGCTTGGGGCACCTTACTAGCACAGATACGCAGTATTTT. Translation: CASSLGHLTSTDTQYF.

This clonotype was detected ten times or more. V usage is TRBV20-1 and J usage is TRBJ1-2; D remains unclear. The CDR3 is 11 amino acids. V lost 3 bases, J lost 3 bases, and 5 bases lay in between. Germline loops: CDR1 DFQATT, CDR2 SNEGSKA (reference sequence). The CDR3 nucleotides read TGCAGTGCTAGCATAGACTATGGCTACACCTTC. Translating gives CSASIDYGYTF.

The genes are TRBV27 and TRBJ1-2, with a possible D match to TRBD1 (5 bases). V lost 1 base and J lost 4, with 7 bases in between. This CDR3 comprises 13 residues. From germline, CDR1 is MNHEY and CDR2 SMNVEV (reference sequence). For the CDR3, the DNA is TGTGCCAGCAGTTTATACGGGGGCTATGGCTACACCTTC. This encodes CASSLYGGYGYTF.

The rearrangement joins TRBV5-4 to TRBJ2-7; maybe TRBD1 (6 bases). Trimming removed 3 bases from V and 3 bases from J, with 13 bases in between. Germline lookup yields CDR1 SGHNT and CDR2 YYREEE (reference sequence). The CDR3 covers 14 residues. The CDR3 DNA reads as TGTGCCAGCAGCTCAGGGGTCGAGAACTACGAGCAGTACGTC. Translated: CASSSGVENYEQYV.

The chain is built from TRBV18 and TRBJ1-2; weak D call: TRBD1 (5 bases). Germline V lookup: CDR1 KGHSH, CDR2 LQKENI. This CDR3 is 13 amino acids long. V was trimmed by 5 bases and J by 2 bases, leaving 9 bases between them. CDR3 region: CASSEDRNYGYTF. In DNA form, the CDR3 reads TGTGCCAGCTCAGAAGACAGAAACTATGGCTACACCTTC.

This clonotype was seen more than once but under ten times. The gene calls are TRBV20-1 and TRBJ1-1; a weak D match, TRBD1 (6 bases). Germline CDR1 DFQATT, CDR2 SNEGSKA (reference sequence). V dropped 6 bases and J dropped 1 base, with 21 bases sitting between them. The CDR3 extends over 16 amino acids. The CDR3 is CSARSTGRGKNTEAFF. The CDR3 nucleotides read TGCAGTGCCCGATCGACAGGACGGGGTAAGAACACTGAAGCTTTCTTT.

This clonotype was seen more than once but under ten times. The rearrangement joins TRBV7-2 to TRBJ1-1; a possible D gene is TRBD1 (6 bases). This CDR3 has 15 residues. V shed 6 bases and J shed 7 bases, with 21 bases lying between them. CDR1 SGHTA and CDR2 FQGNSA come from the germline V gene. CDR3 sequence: CASSIAGTSPGEAFF. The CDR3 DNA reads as TGTGCCAGCAGTATCGCCGGGACATCTCCCGGTGAAGCTTTCTTT.